This TCR beta chain was profiled in a study of shared clonotypes between healthy human individuals. About the study: Plates per donor: three CD4 naive, three CD4 memory, two CD8 naive, one CD8 memory.

Each sample came from a Caucasian adult donor living in Nashville, Tennessee. In the case of this clone: No antigen is known for it.

Repertoires were generated with immunoSEQ multiplex PCR, while TCRdb's copy carries only in-frame clones and drops some. The sample contains about 2,500,000 clones, more than 80% of which appear only once. Study-wide results and caveats: Generation probability values for non-shared clonotypes were lower than those for clonotypes shared by all four donors.

CDR3 length: 15 amino acids. Germline CDR1 reads SGHDT; CDR2 reads YYEEEE. Trimming cost V 4 bases and J 6 bases; bases outside gene matches: 7. What was sequenced was naive CD4+ T cells sorted from blood. Noted subset: CD45RA+ positively selected. The chain combines TRBV5-6 with TRBJ1-4; 9 positions match TRBD1. The sequence came from a man younger than 30 in good health. CDR3 sequence reads: CASSPGTGMHEKLFF. The CDR3 DNA follows: TGTGCCAGCAGCCCCGGGACAGGGATGCATGAAAAACTGTTTTTT.